These 2 T cell receptor beta chains were all obtained from the same sample, sequenced in a study of blood T cell repertoires in COVID-19. Sequencing was performed with immunoSEQ multiplex PCR; in TCRdb, only in-frame clones are kept and a portion is missing. This sample has roughly 250,000 clones; around 85% occur once, and the top ten carry 10% to 15%. Sequenced material: peripheral blood. These receptor sequences come from a woman in her 30s with COVID-19, enrolled during active disease.

This clone has only one observation. The chain carries TRBV28 and TRBJ1-2, with D tentatively TRBD1 (6 bases). V lost 6 bases, J lost 5 bases, and 19 bases lay in between. CDR1 is MDHEN, CDR2 SYDVKM, per germline. The length of the CDR3 is 15 residues. The CDR3 coding sequence is TGTGCCAGCAGAAGGACCGGGACATTCGAGTATGGCTACACCTTC. Translation gives CASRRTGTFEYGYTF.

The V call is TRBV9, the J call TRBJ2-1; D call uncertain. The CDR3 is made up of 15 amino acids. Trimming took 0 bases from V and 4 from J, leaving 11 bases between them. Per germline, CDR1 SGDLS and CDR2 YYNGEE. CDR3 in DNA: TGTGCCAGCAGCGTAGCGTCGGCGGTTTACAATGAGCAGTTCTTC. The encoded protein is CASSVASAVYNEQFF.